Listed below are T cell receptor beta chains from one sample, sequenced in a study of patients and donors after allogeneic stem cell transplantation. TCRdb itself ran the RT-PCR reads through MiXCR, one entry per CDR3 protein. Of hundreds of thousands of distinct CDR3 sequences listed, under 20% are singletons. Sequenced material: blood, either unsorted or a sorted T cell fraction (not recorded which). These receptors all come from a human donor who was either an allogeneic HSCT recipient or a stem cell or donor lymphocyte infusion donor (not recorded which). It is not recorded whose cells these are; they may come from a transplant donor. Each CDR3 is given with its conserved first and last residue. D genes are given only for firm matches. Part of the rows lack a size; the others show once, few, many or a class for expanded clones.

.	TRBD2	TRBV18	TRBJ2-1	TGTGCCAGCTCACCCGGGACTAGTGCGTCGGTGGAGTTCTTC	CASSPGTSASVEFF
few	TRBD2	TRBV5-4	TRBJ2-7	TGTGCCAGCAGCTTGTTTGCGGGAGGACTGGAGCAGTACTTC	CASSLFAGGLEQYF
many	TRBD2	TRBV29-1	TRBJ2-3	TGCAGCGTCGAAAGGACTAGCCGGACAGATACGCAGTATTTT	CSVERTSRTDTQYF
.	.	TRBV29-1	TRBJ1-1	TGCAGCGTTGAAGATCGACGGAGATCCTTCTTT	CSVEDRRRSFF
.	.	TRBV7-2	TRBJ1-4	TGTGCCAGCAGCTCTCACAGATCCGCTAATGAAAAACTGTTTTTT	CASSSHRSANEKLFF
.	.	TRBV6-2/TRBV6-3	TRBJ2-2	TGTGCCAGCACCCAACAGCTAGGGGCCGGGGAGCTGTTTTTT	CASTQQLGAGELFF
.	.	TRBV6-4	TRBJ2-3	TGTGCCAGCACCAAGACTAGAGAGGGAAGCACAGATACGCAGTATTTT	CASTKTREGSTDTQYF
few	.	TRBV24-1	TRBJ2-5	TGTGCCACCAGTGATAATGACTGGTACCAAGAGACCCAGTACTTC	CATSDNDWYQETQYF
few	.	TRBV2	TRBJ2-2	TGTGCCAGCAGTGTGGCTCCGAACACCGGGGAGCTGTTTTTT	CASSVAPNTGELFF
many	TRBD1	TRBV5-1	TRBJ1-2	TGCGCCAGCAGCCTGACAGGGGGAAATGGCTACACCTTC	CASSLTGGNGYTF
few	.	TRBV12-3/TRBV12-4	TRBJ2-3	TGTGCCAGCAGTTTGGATAGCACGGCCACAGATACGCAGTATTTT	CASSLDSTATDTQYF
many	TRBD2	TRBV5-1	TRBJ2-5	TGCGCCAGCAGCCTTTCTAGCGGGGGCCAAGAGACCCAGTACTTC	CASSLSSGGQETQYF
few	TRBD1	TRBV5-6	TRBJ1-5	TGTGCCAGCAGCGTGGGACAGGGGGCGCGGATTCAGCCCCAGCATTTT	CASSVGQGARIQPQHF
.	.	TRBV12-3/TRBV12-4	TRBJ2-5	TGTGCCAGCAGTTTATGGGGGAGAACCCAGTACTTC	CASSLWGRTQYF
.	TRBD1	TRBV6-1	TRBJ2-7	TGTGCCAGCAGACGGGCGGAAAGGACAGGTTCATTCCACGAGCAGTACTTC	CASRRAERTGSFHEQYF
.	TRBD1	TRBV6-1	TRBJ1-4	TGTGCCAGCAGCCGACAGGGGATTGCAACTAATGAAAAACTGTTTTTT	CASSRQGIATNEKLFF
.	.	TRBV18	TRBJ2-7	TGTGCCAGCTCATCACACTCGTTCTCCTACGAGCAGTACTTC	CASSSHSFSYEQYF
many	.	TRBV5-1	TRBJ2-3	TGCGCCAGCAACCAGGGGATTTACACAGATACGCAGTATTTT	CASNQGIYTDTQYF
many	.	TRBV12-3/TRBV12-4	TRBJ2-1	TGTGCCAGCAGTACACTAGCCCCCAATGAGCAGTTCTTC	CASSTLAPNEQFF
.	.	TRBV7-6	TRBJ2-1	TGTGCCAGCACATGGACACCAACCGTCAATGAGCAGTTCTTC	CASTWTPTVNEQFF
few	.	TRBV4-1	TRBJ2-7	TGCGCCAGCAGCCAAGGCCAGTTGACAGCCTACGAGCAGTACTTC	CASSQGQLTAYEQYF
.	TRBD2	TRBV29-1	TRBJ2-3	TGCAGCTCGAGACTAGCGGGAGACCCATGGGATACGCAGTATTTT	CSSRLAGDPWDTQYF
.	.	TRBV20-1	TRBJ2-7	TGCAGTGCTCCCGGGACCTCTATCTACGAGCAGTACTTC	CSAPGTSIYEQYF
few	TRBD1	TRBV7-7	TRBJ2-1	TGTGCTAGCAGCTTAGCACCGGGACAGCAATACAATGAGCAGTTCTTC	CASSLAPGQQYNEQFF
.	TRBD1	TRBV18	TRBJ2-3	TGTGCCAGCTCACCACCTTACACAGGGGGACGCACAGATACGCAGTATTTT	CASSPPYTGGRTDTQYF
few	TRBD2	TRBV30	TRBJ2-4	TGTGCCTCCAGCGGGGCATCCCTAGCCAAAAACATTCAGTACTTC	CASSGASLAKNIQYF
.	TRBD2	TRBV10-3	TRBJ2-1	TGTGCCGCCCAAGGAGGGACTAGCGCCCCGGATGAGCAGTTCTTC	CAAQGGTSAPDEQFF
.	.	TRBV9	TRBJ2-5	TGTGCCAGCAGTCCCCAAGGGGTGGGGGAGACCCAGTACTTC	CASSPQGVGETQYF
.	TRBD2	TRBV5-1	TRBJ2-3	TGCGCCAGCAGCTTGGCGGAGACTAGCGGGGGGGGTACGCAGTATTTT	CASSLAETSGGGTQYF
.	.	TRBV4-2	TRBJ2-7	TGTGCCAGCAGCCAAGTTCAAGGGCCCCTAGGGCTCGAGCAGTACTTC	CASSQVQGPLGLEQYF
many	.	TRBV28	TRBJ1-5	TGTGCCAGCAGTTTATATCCGCCGGGGCAGGGCAATCAGCCCCAGCATTTT	CASSLYPPGQGNQPQHF
.	TRBD2	TRBV20-1	TRBJ2-5	TGCAGTCCCTATAGCGGGAGGAGAGAGACCCAGTACTTC	CSPYSGRRETQYF
.	.	TRBV28	TRBJ1-2	TGTGCCAGCAGTATTCCGGGGGCCCTGAACTATGGCTACACCTTC	CASSIPGALNYGYTF
.	.	TRBV20-1	TRBJ2-5	TGCAGTGCTAGAGATTCTTTCGCGGGTGCGGGGCGCAGGGAGACCCAGTACTTC	CSARDSFAGAGRRETQYF
.	.	TRBV11-2	TRBJ2-7	TGTGCCAGCAGCTTAGTTATCAGGACGTACGAGCAGTACTTC	CASSLVIRTYEQYF
.	.	TRBV20-1	TRBJ1-4	TGCAGTGCTCCGACGGGTGATGTGGAAAAACTGTTTTTT	CSAPTGDVEKLFF
.	TRBD2	TRBV29-1	TRBJ2-2	TGCAGCGTTGTAGCGGGAGGCTGGACCGGGGAGCTGTTTTTT	CSVVAGGWTGELFF
.	.	TRBV15	TRBJ1-1	TGTGCCACCAGCAGAGATGGCCGGACCACGAACACTGAAGCTTTCTTT	CATSRDGRTTNTEAFF
many	.	TRBV20-1	TRBJ2-1	TGCAGTCTACGCCGCGGGCCTAACAATGAGCAGTTCTTC	CSLRRGPNNEQFF
.	.	TRBV10-3	TRBJ2-3	TGTGCCATTAGCTTCGGGGCCGCAGATACGCAGTATTTT	CAISFGAADTQYF
.	.	TRBV7-6	TRBJ2-1	TGTGCCAGCAGCTTGGCCCCAAGGAATGAGCAGTTCTTC	CASSLAPRNEQFF
few	TRBD1	TRBV4-2	TRBJ1-2	TGTGCCAGCAGTCGGGACAGCTTTGGCTACACCTTC	CASSRDSFGYTF
few	TRBD1	TRBV20-1	TRBJ1-3	TGCAGTGCTTGGGACAGGGCTGGAAACACCATATATTTT	CSAWDRAGNTIYF
many	.	TRBV5-1	TRBJ2-2	TGCGCCAGCAGCTTCGTACAGGACTCCGCGAACACCGGGGAGCTGTTTTTT	CASSFVQDSANTGELFF
few	.	TRBV7-9	TRBJ2-2	TGTGCCAGCAACCCGGACAGTAACACCGGGGAGCTGTTTTTT	CASNPDSNTGELFF
many	.	TRBV10-3	TRBJ2-5	TGTGCCACCGAGGAGCGAAGACAAGAGACCCAGTACTTC	CATEERRQETQYF
.	.	TRBV7-2	TRBJ2-1	TGTGCCAGCAGCTTAAGAGGGAGTGAGCAGTTCTTC	CASSLRGSEQFF
.	TRBD2	TRBV3-1	TRBJ2-7	TGTGCCAGCAAAGCGGGAGGGTCCTACGAGCAGTACTTC	CASKAGGSYEQYF
.	TRBD1	TRBV20-1	TRBJ1-2	TGCAGTGCTAGAGTCAGGGGGCCCAACTATGGCTACACCTTC	CSARVRGPNYGYTF
.	.	TRBV2	TRBJ2-7	TGTGCCAGCAGTGAGCAGCCCCTCGGCTACGAGCAGTACTTC	CASSEQPLGYEQYF
.	.	TRBV2	TRBJ1-1	TGTGCCAGCAGTGACAGGGGTGTCGCTGAAGCTTTCTTT	CASSDRGVAEAFF
many	.	TRBV20-1	TRBJ1-2	TGCAGTGCTAGAGCTAGCTATGGCTACACCTTC	CSARASYGYTF
many	.	TRBV3-1	TRBJ2-1	TGTGCCAGCAGCCCTTTCGGGCGATACAATGAGCAGTTCTTC	CASSPFGRYNEQFF
many	TRBD2	TRBV12-3/TRBV12-4	TRBJ2-3	TGTGCCAGCCGCGCAGCGGGAAGCACAGATACGCAGTATTTT	CASRAAGSTDTQYF
.	TRBD1	TRBV11-3	TRBJ2-7	TGTGCCAGCAGCCAAGGACAGGGGACCCGGTACGAGCAGTACTTC	CASSQGQGTRYEQYF
.	.	TRBV11-2	TRBJ2-2	TGTGCCAGCAGCATTAGGTGGAGGGCTTGGACCGGGGAGCTGTTTTTT	CASSIRWRAWTGELFF
.	.	TRBV6-5	TRBJ2-5	TGTGCCAGCAGTTACTCCCCCCACGGGACCCAGTACTTC	CASSYSPHGTQYF
.	TRBD2	TRBV5-1	TRBJ2-3	TGCGCCAGCAGCTTGGTTCTAGCGGGGGGGAAGGCAGATACGCAGTATTTT	CASSLVLAGGKADTQYF